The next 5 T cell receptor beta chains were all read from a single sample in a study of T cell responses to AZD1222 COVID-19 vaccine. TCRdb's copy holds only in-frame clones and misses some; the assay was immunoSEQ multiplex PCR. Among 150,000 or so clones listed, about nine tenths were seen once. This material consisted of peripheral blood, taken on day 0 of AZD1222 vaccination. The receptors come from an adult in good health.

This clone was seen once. DNA for the CDR3: TGCAGTGCTAGTGGGGAAAGTTGGACCCCTAGCACAGATACGCAGTATTTT. Protein product: CSASGESWTPSTDTQYF. The chain uses TRBV20-1 and TRBJ2-3; the D is unclear. Between the trimmed V and J ends, which lost 3 bases and 0 bases, there was a span of 19 bases. The CDR3 is made up of 17 amino acids. Germline V CDR1 and CDR2: DFQATT, SNEGSKA (reference sequence).

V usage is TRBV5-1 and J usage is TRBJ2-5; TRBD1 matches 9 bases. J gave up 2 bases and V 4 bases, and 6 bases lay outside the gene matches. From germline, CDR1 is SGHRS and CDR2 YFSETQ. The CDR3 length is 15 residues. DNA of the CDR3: TGCGCCAGCAGCCCGACAGGGGGACCACAAGAGACCCAGTACTTC. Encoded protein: CASSPTGGPQETQYF.

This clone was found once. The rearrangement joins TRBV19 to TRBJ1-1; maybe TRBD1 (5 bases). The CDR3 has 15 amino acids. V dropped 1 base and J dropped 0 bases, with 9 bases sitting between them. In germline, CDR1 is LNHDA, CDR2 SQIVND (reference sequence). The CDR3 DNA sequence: TGTGCCAGTAGTATAGCTGGGGCGCTGAACACTGAAGCTTTCTTT. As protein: CASSIAGALNTEAFF.

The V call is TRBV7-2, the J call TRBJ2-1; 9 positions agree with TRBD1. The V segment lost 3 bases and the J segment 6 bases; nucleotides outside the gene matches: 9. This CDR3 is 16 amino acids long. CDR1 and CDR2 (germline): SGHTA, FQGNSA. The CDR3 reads CASSLGGTGFINEQFF. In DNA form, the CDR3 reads TGTGCCAGCAGCTTGGGGGGGACAGGGTTCATCAATGAGCAGTTCTTC.

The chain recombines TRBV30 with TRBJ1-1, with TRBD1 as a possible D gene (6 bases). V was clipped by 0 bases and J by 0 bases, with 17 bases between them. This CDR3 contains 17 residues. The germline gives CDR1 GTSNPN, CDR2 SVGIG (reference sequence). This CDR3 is CAWSVRTGRGMNTEAFF. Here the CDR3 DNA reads TGTGCCTGGAGTGTACGAACAGGTAGGGGGATGAACACTGAAGCTTTCTTT.